The TCR beta chain under discussion was sequenced for a study of shared clonotypes between healthy human individuals. The CDR3 extends over 18 amino acids. V lost 3 bases and J 1 base, leaving 18 bases between the germline ends. Per germline, CDR1 KGHSH and CDR2 LQKENI. Several immunoSEQ plates held equal portions of the genomic DNA taken from each subset. The table came from immunoSEQ multiplex PCR; TCRdb's copy has only in-frame clones and leaves some out. The data show about 1 million clones, about 75% seen once. This TCR was recovered from a man younger than 35 in good health. The sample taken for sequencing was memory CD4+ T cells sorted from blood. The subset was: CD45RA-negative fraction. V gene TRBV18 combines with J gene TRBJ2-2; D call uncertain. The CDR3 DNA follows: TGTGCCAGCTCACCTTCTAGATCCGGGTCCATGAACACCGGGGAGCTGTTTTTT. It yields the protein CASSPSRSGSMNTGELFF.